This T cell receptor beta chain appears in the sequencing data of a study of Ad26.COV2.S vaccination and SARS-CoV-2 variants. Study-level results: There was a possibility that the TCR breadth and depth analyses underestimated total T cell responses. Breadth of non-spike TCRs did not differ between vaccinees and placebo recipients.

Using immunoSEQ multiplex PCR, the repertoire was profiled, and TCRdb retains in-frame clones only, with some absent. The table shows approximately 450,000 clones, with roughly 90% occurring only once. From germline, CDR1 is MGHRA and CDR2 YSYEKL. Between the trimmed V and J ends, which lost 0 bases and 7 bases, there was a span of 10 bases. The CDR3 totals 14 residues. Treatment here: 15 to 20 received Ad26.COV2.S at low or high dose, single or two shots; 5 received placebo; per-sample allocation not given. Sampling was performed 63 days after the first vaccine or placebo injection. An adult of 18-55 years in Boston served as donor. Expression of Wuhan-strain SARS-CoV-2 spike came from the Ad26 vector that formed the vaccine. A remark on this clone: Antigen specificity is unknown.

The sample was peripheral blood, taken in a trial of Ad26.COV2.S vaccine versus placebo. The chain links TRBV4-1 to TRBJ2-1, with D unresolved. This clonotype originated in a person between 18 and 60 years old who received the Ad26.COV2.S COVID-19 vaccine or a placebo. The CDR3 spells CASSQENYQNEQFF. In nucleotides, the CDR3 is TGCGCCAGCAGCCAAGAAAACTACCAGAATGAGCAGTTCTTC.